The sequence of this TCR beta chain was determined in a study of response to subunit inactivated influenza vaccine. Whole-study results and caveats: Authors proposed each seasonal influenza vaccination draws in few new T cells.

TCRdb reanalysed the RT-PCR reads using MiXCR and keeps one entry per CDR3 protein. Among over 750,000 distinct CDR3 sequences listed, over 20% were seen once. Details on this clonotype: The antigen is undetermined.

The sample here was PBMCs from blood, taken 5 days after vaccination. The sequence was collected from a man aged 50-60 years who received an inactivated influenza vaccine.

For the CDR3, the DNA is TGCGCCAGCAGTGAGCGAATGGTTAGCAATCAGCCCCAGCATTTT. Translation gives CASSERMVSNQPQHF. J is TRBJ1-5 and V is TRBV10-2; the D is unclear. Trimming stripped 2 bases from V and 0 bases from J, with 8 bases between. Germline loops: CDR1 WSHSY, CDR2 SAAADI. The CDR3 has 15 residues.